This entry is about one TCR beta chain. The sample belongs to a study of technical replicates of blood from a handful of donors. Trimming took off 5 bases at V and 1 base at J, with 12 bases between the two ends. Germline lookup yields CDR1 SGHAT and CDR2 FQNNGV. The CDR3 loop spans 15 amino acids. Produced via immunoSEQ multiplex PCR; TCRdb's table is partial and in-frame only. The sample gives 75,000 to 100,000 clones, roughly 94% of which show up once; approximately 0.27% is in the top ten. The chain combines TRBV11-2 with TRBJ2-1; D unclear. The TCR sequence derives from a human donor in good health. The sequenced sample consisted of T cells isolated from PBMCs. CDR3 loop: CASSGIAGSYNEQFF. As DNA, the CDR3 is TGTGCCAGCAGCGGAATAGCCGGTTCCTACAATGAGCAGTTCTTC.